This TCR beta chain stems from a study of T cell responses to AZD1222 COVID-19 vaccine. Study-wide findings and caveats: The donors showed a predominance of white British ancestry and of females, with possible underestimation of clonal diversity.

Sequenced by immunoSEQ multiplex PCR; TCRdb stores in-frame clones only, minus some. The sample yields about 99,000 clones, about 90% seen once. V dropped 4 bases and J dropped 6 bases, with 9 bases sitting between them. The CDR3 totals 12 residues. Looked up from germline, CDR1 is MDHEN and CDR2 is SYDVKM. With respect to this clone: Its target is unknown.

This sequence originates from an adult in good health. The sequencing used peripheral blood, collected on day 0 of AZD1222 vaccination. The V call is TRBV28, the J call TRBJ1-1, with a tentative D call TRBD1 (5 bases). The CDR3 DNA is TGTGCCAGCAGTTCCCGGGGACCTGAAGCTTTCTTT. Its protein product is CASSSRGPEAFF.